The next 3 T cell receptor beta chains were all read from a single sample in a study of blood T cell repertoires in COVID-19. TCRdb keeps only in-frame clones here, not all; method: immunoSEQ multiplex PCR. This sample carries around 55,000 clones, 85% to 90% of them seen once, and the ten largest clones take around 8%. Sequencing was carried out using peripheral blood. All receptors come from a man in his 60s with active COVID-19.

This clone was found a few times. This chain uses TRBV3-1 (or the pseudogene TRBV3-2) with TRBJ2-7; 9 bases fit TRBD1. Germline lookup yields CDR1 LGHDT and CDR2 YNNKEL (reference sequence). This CDR3 has 14 residues. After removal of 2 bases from V and 6 bases from J, the junction contained 5 bases not matched to a gene. The CDR3 DNA is TGTGCCAGCAGCCAACTCGGGACAGGGAGCGAGCAGTACTTC. Amino acids: CASSQLGTGSEQYF.

V usage is TRBV6-5 and J usage is TRBJ1-1; D might be TRBD1 (6 bases). V was trimmed by 8 bases and J by 2 bases, leaving 15 bases between them. The CDR3 loop spans 14 amino acids. CDR1 and CDR2 (germline): MNHEY, SVGAGI. The CDR3: CASLGGQTNTEAFF. The CDR3 nucleotides are TGTGCCAGCTTAGGAGGACAGACTAACACTGAAGCTTTCTTT.

This clone appeared a single time. The chain combines TRBV27 with TRBJ2-1; D is uncertain. Germline CDR1 reads MNHEY; CDR2 reads SMNVEV (reference sequence). The CDR3 loop spans 15 amino acids. V was cut by 6 bases and J by 0 bases, with 12 bases left in between. CDR3 region: CASRIDGDSYNEQFF. The CDR3 bases are TGTGCCAGCAGAATTGACGGAGACTCCTACAATGAGCAGTTCTTC.